The source of this T cell receptor beta chain is a study of CD8 T cells in ankylosing spondylitis. Study-level results: Disease-linked clones were reportedly significantly enriched in matched ankylosing spondylitis synovial fluid.

The CDR3 is 11 amino acids. Trimming stripped 3 bases from V and 7 bases from J, with 9 bases between. Germline-derived CDR1 and CDR2 are DFQATT and SNEGSKA (reference sequence). TCRdb redid the calling of the 5' RACE reads with MiXCR, one entry per CDR3 protein. The repertoire consists of 200,000 or so distinct CDR3 sequences, with roughly 24% occurring once and the leading ten covering just over 6.5%. There are a few counts of this clonotype. Antigen specificity is unknown. The chain combines TRBV20-1 with TRBJ1-2; D is unresolved. The sample taken for sequencing was blood, either unsorted or a sorted T cell fraction (not recorded which). The receptor comes from a male donor with ankylosing spondylitis or in good health (not recorded which). The CDR3, as DNA: TGCAGTGCTAGTGACCAGGCTGGCTACACCTTC. This encodes CSASDQAGYTF.